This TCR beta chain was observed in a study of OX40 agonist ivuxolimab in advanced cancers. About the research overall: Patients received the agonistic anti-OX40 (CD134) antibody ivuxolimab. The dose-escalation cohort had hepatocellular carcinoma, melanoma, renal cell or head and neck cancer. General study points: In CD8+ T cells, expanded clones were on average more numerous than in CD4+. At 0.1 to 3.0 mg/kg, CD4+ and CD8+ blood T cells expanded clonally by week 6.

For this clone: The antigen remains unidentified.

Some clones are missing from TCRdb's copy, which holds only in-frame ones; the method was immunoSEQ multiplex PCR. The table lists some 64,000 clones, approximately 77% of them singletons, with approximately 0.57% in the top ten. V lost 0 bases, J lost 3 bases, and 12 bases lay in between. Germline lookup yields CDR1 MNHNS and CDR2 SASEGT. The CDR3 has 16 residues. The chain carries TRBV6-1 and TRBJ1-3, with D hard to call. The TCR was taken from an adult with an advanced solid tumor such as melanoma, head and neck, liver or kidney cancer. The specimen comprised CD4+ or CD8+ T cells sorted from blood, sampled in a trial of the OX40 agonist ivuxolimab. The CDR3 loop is CASSEALWPDGNTIYF. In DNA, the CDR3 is TGTGCCAGCAGTGAAGCGCTATGGCCTGATGGAAACACCATATATTTT.